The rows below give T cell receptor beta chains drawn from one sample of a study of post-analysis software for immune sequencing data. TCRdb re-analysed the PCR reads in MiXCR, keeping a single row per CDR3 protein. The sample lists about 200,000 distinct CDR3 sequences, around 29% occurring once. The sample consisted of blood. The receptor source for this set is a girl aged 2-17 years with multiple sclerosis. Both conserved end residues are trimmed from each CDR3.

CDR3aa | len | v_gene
ASSFWGDTDTQY | 12 | TRBV11-2
ASSGELGSYGQY | 12 | TRBV25-1
ASTPQRIGGGAEAF | 14 | TRBV9
ASSRGGEQETQY | 12 | TRBV9
ASSFSGTEGSPLH | 13 | TRBV7-9
SARGRGTIFNEKLF | 14 | TRBV20-1
ASSVARGAQY | 10 | TRBV9
SARVLSGSPYEQY | 13 | TRBV20-1
SAIWTVGYT | 9 | TRBV20-1
ASSLAREGEAF | 11 | TRBV7-2
AGSLMAQGTGELF | 13 | TRBV7-3
ASSYGQGTVDNEQF | 14 | TRBV5-6
ASRNRDGRSGANVLT | 15 | TRBV2
ASSYQDRGHMNTEAF | 15 | TRBV5-1
SARARPGEQY | 10 | TRBV20-1
SAQQGASTEAF | 11 | TRBV20-1
ASSLGPGQGRGYT | 13 | TRBV7-2
SAREAPEGQWGEQF | 14 | TRBV20-1
SVPVPPGYNEQF | 12 | TRBV29-1
ASSTRGSNQPQH | 12 | TRBV6-2/TRBV6-3
AGSSSGTVNTEAF | 13 | TRBV5-1
ASSQEGGRGGYGYT | 14 | TRBV4-2
ASSPGFNEQF | 10 | TRBV5-1
SVEGGAGVTEAF | 12 | TRBV29-1
ASSLTSGRGYEQF | 13 | TRBV7-9
SAQPLGGSYEQY | 12 | TRBV20-1
ASSIDRVRDTQY | 12 | TRBV28
ASSSNGGNEKLY | 12 | TRBV5-1
ASRLTSGGTDTQY | 13 | TRBV5-1
ASSLADRVEDEQY | 13 | TRBV5-1
ASSLTGTGGEQF | 12 | TRBV5-1
ASSRLAWEETQY | 12 | TRBV6-6
SALRYTEAF | 9 | TRBV20-1
SAYRDRGGSTEAF | 13 | TRBV20-1
ASSPSITYGYT | 11 | TRBV12-3/TRBV12-4
ASSLTGARNEQF | 12 | TRBV12-3/TRBV12-4
AISQTTYGYT | 10 | TRBV10-3
ASSSAIRRSTDTQY | 14 | TRBV5-1
ASSPPTGEGEKLF | 13 | TRBV7-9
ASSLPERAIDTQY | 13 | TRBV12-3/TRBV12-4
SAPYLTKNIQY | 11 | TRBV20-1
ASSGSGAGGTYEQY | 14 | TRBV2
ASSLEGQSATNEKLF | 15 | TRBV5-1
SVGQAMNTEAF | 11 | TRBV29-1
ASSRGQMSGYGLYNEQY | 17 | TRBV28
ASGFYRGQGSYEQY | 14 | TRBV12-5
ASSLESTGELF | 11 | TRBV5-1
ASSASGFPSYEQY | 13 | TRBV9